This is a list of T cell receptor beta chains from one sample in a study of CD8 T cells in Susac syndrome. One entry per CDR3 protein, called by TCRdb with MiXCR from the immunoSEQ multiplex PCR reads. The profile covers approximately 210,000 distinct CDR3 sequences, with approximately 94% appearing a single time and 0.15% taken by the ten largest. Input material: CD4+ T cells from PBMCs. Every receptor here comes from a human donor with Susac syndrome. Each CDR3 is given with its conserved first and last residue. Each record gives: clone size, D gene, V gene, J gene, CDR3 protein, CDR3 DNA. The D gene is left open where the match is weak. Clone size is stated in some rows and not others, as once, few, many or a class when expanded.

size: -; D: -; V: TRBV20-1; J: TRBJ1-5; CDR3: CSARDSRRNQPQHF; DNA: TGCAGTGCTAGAGATTCCAGAAGGAATCAGCCCCAGCATTTT
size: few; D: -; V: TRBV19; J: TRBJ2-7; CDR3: CASRSTGSSYEQYF; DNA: TGTGCCAGTAGGTCTACCGGGAGCTCCTACGAGCAGTACTTC
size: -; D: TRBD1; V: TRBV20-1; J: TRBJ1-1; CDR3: CSAGTGGITEAFF; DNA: TGCAGTGCGGGGACAGGGGGTATCACTGAAGCTTTCTTT
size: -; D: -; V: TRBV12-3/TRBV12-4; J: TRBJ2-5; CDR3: CASSLRGNLRETQYF; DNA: TGTGCCAGCAGCCTCAGGGGTAACTTAAGAGAGACCCAGTACTTC
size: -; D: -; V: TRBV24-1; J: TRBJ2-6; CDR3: CATSESGANVLTF; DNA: TGTGCCACCAGTGAGTCTGGGGCCAACGTCCTGACTTTC
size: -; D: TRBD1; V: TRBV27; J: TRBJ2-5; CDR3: CASSFAGTEETQYF; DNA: TGTGCCAGCAGTTTTGCTGGGACAGAAGAGACCCAGTACTTC
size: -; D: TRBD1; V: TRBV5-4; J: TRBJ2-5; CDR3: CASSSGQGRETQYF; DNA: TGTGCCAGCAGCTCGGGACAGGGGAGAGAGACCCAGTACTTC
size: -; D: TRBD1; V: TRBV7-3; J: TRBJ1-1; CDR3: CASSLTRQGDTEAFF; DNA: TGTGCCAGCAGCTTAACCCGACAGGGCGACACTGAAGCTTTCTTT
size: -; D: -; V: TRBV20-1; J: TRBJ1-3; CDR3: CSAMTPADGNTIYF; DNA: TGCAGTGCTATGACCCCCGCCGATGGAAACACCATATATTTT
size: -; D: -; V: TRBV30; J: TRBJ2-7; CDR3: CAWKQSYEQYF; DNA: TGTGCCTGGAAACAGTCCTACGAGCAGTACTTC
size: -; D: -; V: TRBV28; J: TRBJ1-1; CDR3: CASSPTWAANEAFF; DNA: TGTGCCAGCAGTCCGACGTGGGCCGCGAATGAAGCTTTCTTT
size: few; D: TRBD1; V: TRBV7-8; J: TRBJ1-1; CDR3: CASSLAGTVNTEAFF; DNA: TGTGCCAGCAGCTTAGCCGGGACAGTAAACACTGAAGCTTTCTTT
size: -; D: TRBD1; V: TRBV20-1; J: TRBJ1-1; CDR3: CSARVGRGRRLKTEAFF; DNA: TGCAGTGCTAGAGTGGGCAGGGGGCGACGCTTAAAGACTGAAGCTTTCTTT
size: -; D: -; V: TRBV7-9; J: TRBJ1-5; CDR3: CASSTLSGNQPQHF; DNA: TGTGCCAGCAGCACTCTCTCCGGCAATCAGCCCCAGCATTTT
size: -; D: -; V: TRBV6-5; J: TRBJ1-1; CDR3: CASSTRPPGDEAFF; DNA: TGTGCCAGCAGTACCAGGCCCCCGGGGGATGAAGCTTTCTTT
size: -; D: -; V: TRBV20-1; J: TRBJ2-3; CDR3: CSASAVDTQYF; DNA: TGCAGTGCTAGTGCAGTAGATACGCAGTATTTT
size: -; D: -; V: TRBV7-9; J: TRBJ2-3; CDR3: CASSLVRDTQYF; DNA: TGTGCCAGCAGCTTGGTCCGGGATACGCAGTATTTT
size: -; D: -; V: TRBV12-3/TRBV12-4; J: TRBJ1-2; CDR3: CASSSGMGGYTF; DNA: TGTGCCAGCAGTTCAGGGATGGGGGGCTACACCTTC
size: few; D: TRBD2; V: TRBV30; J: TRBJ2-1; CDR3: CAWSVGAGPPLDEQFF; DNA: TGTGCCTGGAGTGTCGGAGCGGGGCCCCCCTTGGATGAGCAGTTCTTC
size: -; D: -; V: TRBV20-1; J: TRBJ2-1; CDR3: CSARDTAWGGARNEQFF; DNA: TGCAGTGCTAGAGATACCGCCTGGGGGGGGGCGCGGAATGAGCAGTTCTTC
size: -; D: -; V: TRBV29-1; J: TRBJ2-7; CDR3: CSVPLTDSESSYEQYF; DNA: TGCAGCGTCCCCCTCACCGACAGCGAAAGCTCCTATGAGCAGTACTTC
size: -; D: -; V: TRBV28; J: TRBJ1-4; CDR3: CASRYPGGLKLFF; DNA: TGTGCCAGCAGATACCCCGGAGGTCTCAAACTGTTTTTT
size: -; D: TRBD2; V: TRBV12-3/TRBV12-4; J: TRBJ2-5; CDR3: CASSSAPTSAVETQYF; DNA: TGTGCCAGCAGTTCCGCACCTACTAGCGCCGTGGAGACCCAGTACTTC